This T cell receptor beta chain appears in the sequencing data of a study of blood T cells in healthy people across ages. Points from the study as a whole: Diversity was higher, and naive CD4+ cells more numerous, in long-lived donors than in aged donors.

Total RNA extracted from each sample amounted to at least 5 micrograms. Germline CDR1 is SNHLY and CDR2 is FYNNEI. V dropped 0 bases and J dropped 0 bases, with 11 bases sitting between them. CDR3 length equals 16 residues. This clonotype was counted at least ten times. Its antigen remains unknown. Then a second PCR, running roughly 7 to 12 cycles, was carried out with a sample-barcoded 5' primer and a J-beta primer mix. TCRdb recomputed calls from the 5' RACE reads with MiXCR, one row per CDR3 protein. There are hundreds of thousands of distinct CDR3 sequences in the sample; approximately 30% occur only once, and 15% to 18% lies in the top ten.

The sequence came from an elderly woman in good health. J is TRBJ2-5 and V is TRBV2, with a tentative D call TRBD1 (6 bases). The material sequenced was blood. CDR3 sequence (DNA): TGTGCCAGCAGTGAAGCGCTTAGGGGGTACCAAGAGACCCAGTACTTC. Translating gives CASSEALRGYQETQYF.